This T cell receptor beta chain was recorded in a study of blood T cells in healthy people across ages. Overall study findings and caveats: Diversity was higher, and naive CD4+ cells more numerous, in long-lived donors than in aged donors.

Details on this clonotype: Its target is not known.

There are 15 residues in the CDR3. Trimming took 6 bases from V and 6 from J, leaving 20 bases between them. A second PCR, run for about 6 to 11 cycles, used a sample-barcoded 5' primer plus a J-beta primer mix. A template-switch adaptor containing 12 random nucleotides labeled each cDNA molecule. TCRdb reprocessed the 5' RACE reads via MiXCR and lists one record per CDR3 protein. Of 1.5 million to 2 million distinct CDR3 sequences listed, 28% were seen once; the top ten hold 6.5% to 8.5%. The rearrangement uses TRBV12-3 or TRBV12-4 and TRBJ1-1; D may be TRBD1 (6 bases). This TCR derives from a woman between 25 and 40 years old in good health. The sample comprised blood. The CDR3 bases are TGTGCCAGCAGGACCGGGACACCGGTTTTCGCTGAAGCTTTCTTT. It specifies CASRTGTPVFAEAFF.